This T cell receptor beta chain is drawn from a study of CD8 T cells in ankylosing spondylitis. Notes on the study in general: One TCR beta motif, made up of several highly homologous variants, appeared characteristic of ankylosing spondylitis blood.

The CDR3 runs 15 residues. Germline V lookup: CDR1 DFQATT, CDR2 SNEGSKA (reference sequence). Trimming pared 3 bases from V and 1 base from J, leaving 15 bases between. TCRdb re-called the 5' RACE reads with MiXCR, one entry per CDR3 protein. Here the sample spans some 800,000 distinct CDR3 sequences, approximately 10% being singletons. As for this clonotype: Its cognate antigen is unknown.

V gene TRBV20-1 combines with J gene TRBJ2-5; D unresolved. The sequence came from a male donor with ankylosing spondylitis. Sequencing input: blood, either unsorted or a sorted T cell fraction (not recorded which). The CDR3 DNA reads TGCAGTGCTAGGAGTCCGCGACGGTTCCAAGAGACCCAGTACTTC. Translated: CSARSPRRFQETQYF.